This paragraph covers one TCR beta chain sequence. The source of the sample is a study of control samples from healthy donors and cancer patients. Some clones are missing from TCRdb's copy, which holds only in-frame ones; the method was immunoSEQ multiplex PCR. Seen here are 150,000 to 200,000 clones, more than 80% observed once, and the top ten hold about 1.4%. V lost 2 bases and J 2 bases, leaving 16 bases between the germline ends. Germline lookup yields CDR1 LNHDA and CDR2 SQIVND (reference sequence). The CDR3 totals 17 residues. This receptor was identified in a man in his thirties or forties in good health. The rearrangement uses TRBV19 and TRBJ1-5, with TRBD1 as a possible D gene (5 bases). The sequenced material came from blood. The CDR3 region is CASSISPDVGGNQPQHF. The CDR3 nucleotides read TGTGCCAGTAGTATAAGCCCGGACGTGGGGGGCAATCAGCCCCAGCATTTT. Supplemented by reference TRBV19 and TRBJ1-5, the full variable domain reads DGGITQSPKYLFRKEGQNVTLSCEQNLNHDAMYWYRQDPGQGLRLIYYSQIVNDFQKGDIAEGYSVSREKKESFPLTVTSAQKNPTAFYLCASSISPDVGGNQPQHFGDGTRLSIL.